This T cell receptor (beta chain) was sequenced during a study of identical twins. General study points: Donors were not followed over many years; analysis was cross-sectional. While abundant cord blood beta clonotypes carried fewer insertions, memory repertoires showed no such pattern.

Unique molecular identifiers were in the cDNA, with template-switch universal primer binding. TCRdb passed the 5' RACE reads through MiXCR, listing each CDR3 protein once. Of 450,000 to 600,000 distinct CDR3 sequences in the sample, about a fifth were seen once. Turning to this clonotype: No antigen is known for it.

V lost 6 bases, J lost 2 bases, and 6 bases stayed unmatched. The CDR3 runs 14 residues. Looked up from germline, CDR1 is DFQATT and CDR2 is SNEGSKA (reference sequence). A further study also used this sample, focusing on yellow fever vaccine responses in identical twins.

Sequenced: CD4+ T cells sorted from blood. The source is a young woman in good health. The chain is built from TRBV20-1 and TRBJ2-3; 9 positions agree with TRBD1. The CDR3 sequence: CSAFDRGNTDTQYF. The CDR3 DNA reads TGCAGTGCCTTTGACAGGGGGAACACAGATACGCAGTATTTT.